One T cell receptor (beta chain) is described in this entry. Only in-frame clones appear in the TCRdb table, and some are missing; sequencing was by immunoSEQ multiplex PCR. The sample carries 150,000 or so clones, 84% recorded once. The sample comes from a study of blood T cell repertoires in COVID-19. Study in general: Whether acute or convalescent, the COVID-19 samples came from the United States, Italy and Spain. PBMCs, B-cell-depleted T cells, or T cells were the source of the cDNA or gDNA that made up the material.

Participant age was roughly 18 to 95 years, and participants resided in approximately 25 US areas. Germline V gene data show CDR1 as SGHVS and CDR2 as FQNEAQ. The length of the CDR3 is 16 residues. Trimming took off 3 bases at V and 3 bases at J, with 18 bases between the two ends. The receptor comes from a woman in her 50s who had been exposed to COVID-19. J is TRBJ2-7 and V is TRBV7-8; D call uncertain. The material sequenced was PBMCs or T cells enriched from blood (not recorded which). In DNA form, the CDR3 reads TGTGCCAGCAGCTTGGGCAGAAGAAGCAAACACTACGAGCAGTACTTC. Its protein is CASSLGRRSKHYEQYF.